Below, 2 T cell receptor beta chains from the same sample are listed, as sequenced in a study of T cell repertoires in cytomegalovirus infection. These receptors lack a known antigen. Each CDR3 protein gets one entry after TCRdb re-called the reads with MiXCR. The table lists hundreds of thousands of distinct CDR3 sequences, approximately 32% of them singletons, with about an eighth in the top ten. This sample comprised cultured CD8+ T cells from PBMCs, obtained from culture after CMV antigen stimulation. The receptor source for this set is a human donor in good health (CMV status not recorded). Some clones in this sample may be carry-over from other donors' samples.

The chain uses TRBV6-5 and TRBJ1-1; a possible D gene is TRBD1 (6 bases). The CDR3 loop spans 15 amino acids. Germline CDR1 reads MNHEY; CDR2 reads SVGAGI. V lost 6 bases, J lost 3 bases, and 17 bases lay in between. This CDR3 reads CASRARGGSDTEAFF. The CDR3 DNA reads TGTGCCAGCAGGGCAAGAGGGGGTTCGGACACTGAAGCTTTCTTT.

This clonotype has a count of ten or more. This chain links TRBV12-3 or TRBV12-4 with TRBJ2-2; D remains unclear. The V gene lost 2 bases and the J gene lost 4 bases, with 8 bases spanning the gap. This CDR3 region has 14 residues. DNA for the CDR3: TGTGCCAGCAGTTTAACTGGATTCACCGGGGAGCTGTTTTTT. Protein: CASSLTGFTGELFF.